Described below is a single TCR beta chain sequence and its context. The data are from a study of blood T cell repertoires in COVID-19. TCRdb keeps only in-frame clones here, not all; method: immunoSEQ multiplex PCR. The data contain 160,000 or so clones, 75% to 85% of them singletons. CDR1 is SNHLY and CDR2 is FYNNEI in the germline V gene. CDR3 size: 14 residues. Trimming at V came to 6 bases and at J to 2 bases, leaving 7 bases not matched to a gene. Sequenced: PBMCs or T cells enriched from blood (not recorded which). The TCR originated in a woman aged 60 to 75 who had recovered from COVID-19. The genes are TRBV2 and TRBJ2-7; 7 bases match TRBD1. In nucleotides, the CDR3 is TGTGCCAGCAGAAGAACCGGGACAGCCTACGAGCAGTACTTC. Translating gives CASRRTGTAYEQYF.